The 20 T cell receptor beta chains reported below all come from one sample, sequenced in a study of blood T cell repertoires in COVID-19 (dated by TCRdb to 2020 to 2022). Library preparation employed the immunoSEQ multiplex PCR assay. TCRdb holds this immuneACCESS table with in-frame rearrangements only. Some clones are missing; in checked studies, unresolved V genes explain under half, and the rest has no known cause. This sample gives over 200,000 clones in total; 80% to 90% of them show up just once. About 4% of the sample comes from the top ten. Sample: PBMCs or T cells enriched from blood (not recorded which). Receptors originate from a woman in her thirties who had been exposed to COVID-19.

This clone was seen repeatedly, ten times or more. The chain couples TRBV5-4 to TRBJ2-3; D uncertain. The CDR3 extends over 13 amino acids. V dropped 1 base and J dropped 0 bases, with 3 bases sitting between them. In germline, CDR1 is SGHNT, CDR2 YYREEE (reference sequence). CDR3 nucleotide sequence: TGTGCCAGCAGCTTGAGCAGCACAGATACGCAGTATTTT. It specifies CASSLSSTDTQYF. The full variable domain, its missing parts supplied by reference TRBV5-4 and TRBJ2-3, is ETGVTQSPTHLIKTRGQQVTLRCSSQSGHNTVSWYQQALGQGPQFIFQYYREEENGRGNFPPRFSGLQFPNYSSELNVNALELDDSALYLCASSLSSTDTQYFGPGTRLTVL.

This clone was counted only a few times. This CDR3 is CASSFYGSGGYTF. The CDR3, as DNA: TGTGCCAGCAGCTTTTACGGATCGGGTGGCTACACCTTC. This chain connects TRBV7-2 to TRBJ1-2; D gene ambiguous. V was clipped by 3 bases and J by 7 bases, with 12 bases between them. The CDR3 consists of 13 residues. Germline V gene data show CDR1 as SGHTA and CDR2 as FQGNSA.

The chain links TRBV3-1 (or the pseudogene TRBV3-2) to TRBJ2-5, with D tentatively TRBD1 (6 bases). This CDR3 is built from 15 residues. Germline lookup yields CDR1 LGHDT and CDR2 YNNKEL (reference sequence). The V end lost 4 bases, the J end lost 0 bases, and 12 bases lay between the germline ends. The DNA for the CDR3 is TGTGCCAGCAGCCCCCAGACAGGCAACCAAGAGACCCAGTACTTC. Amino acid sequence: CASSPQTGNQETQYF.

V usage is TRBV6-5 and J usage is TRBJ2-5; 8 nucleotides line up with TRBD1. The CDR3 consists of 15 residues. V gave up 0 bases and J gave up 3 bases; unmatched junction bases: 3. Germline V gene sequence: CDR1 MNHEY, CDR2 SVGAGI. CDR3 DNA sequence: TGTGCCAGCAGTTACTCGACAGGGGCTAAAGAGACCCAGTACTTC. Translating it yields CASSYSTGAKETQYF.

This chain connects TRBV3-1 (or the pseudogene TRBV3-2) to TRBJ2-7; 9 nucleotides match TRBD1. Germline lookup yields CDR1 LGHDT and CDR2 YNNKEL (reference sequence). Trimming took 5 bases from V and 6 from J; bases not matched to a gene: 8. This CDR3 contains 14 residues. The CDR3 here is CASSVRDRETEQYF. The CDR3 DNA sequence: TGTGCCAGCAGCGTCCGGGACAGGGAGACCGAGCAGTACTTC.

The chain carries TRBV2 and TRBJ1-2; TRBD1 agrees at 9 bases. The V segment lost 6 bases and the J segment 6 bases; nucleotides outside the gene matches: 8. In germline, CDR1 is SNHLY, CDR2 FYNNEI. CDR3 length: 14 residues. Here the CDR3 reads CASSRQGVGHGYTF. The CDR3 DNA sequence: TGTGCCAGCAGCCGACAGGGGGTAGGGCATGGCTACACCTTC.

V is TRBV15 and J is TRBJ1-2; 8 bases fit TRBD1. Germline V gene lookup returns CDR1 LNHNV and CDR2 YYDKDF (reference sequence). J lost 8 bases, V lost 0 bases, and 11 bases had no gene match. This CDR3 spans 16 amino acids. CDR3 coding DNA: TGTGCCACCAGCAGAGATTGGCAGGGGGCTCTGGGAGGCTACACCTTC. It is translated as CATSRDWQGALGGYTF.

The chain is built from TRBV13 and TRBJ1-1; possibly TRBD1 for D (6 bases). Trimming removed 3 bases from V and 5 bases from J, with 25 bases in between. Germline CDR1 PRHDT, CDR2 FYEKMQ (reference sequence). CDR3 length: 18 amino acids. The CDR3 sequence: CASSFTTGSSRGRTEAFF. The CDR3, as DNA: TGTGCCAGCAGCTTTACTACGGGATCATCCAGGGGACGGACTGAAGCTTTCTTT.

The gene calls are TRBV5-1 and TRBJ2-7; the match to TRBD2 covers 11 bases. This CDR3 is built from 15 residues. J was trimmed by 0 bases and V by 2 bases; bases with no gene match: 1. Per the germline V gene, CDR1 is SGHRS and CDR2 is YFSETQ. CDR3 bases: TGCGCCAGCAGCTTTGGGACTAGCGGCTCCTACGAGCAGTACTTC. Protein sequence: CASSFGTSGSYEQYF.

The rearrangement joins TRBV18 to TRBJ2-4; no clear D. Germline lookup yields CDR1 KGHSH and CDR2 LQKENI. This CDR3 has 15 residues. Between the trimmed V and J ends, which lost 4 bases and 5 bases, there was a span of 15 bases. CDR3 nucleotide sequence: TGTGCCAGCTCACGTGGGCAATCGAAACAAAACATTCAGTACTTC. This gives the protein CASSRGQSKQNIQYF.

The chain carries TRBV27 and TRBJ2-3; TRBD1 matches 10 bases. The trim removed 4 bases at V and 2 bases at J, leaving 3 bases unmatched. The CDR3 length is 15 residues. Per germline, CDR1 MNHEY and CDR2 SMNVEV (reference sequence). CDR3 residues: CASSWTGGDTDTQYF. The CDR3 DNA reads TGTGCCAGCAGTTGGACAGGGGGGGACACAGATACGCAGTATTTT.

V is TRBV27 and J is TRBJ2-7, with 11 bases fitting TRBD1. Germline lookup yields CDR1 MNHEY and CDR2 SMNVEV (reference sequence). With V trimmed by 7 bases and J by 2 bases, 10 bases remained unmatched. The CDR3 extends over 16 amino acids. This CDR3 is CASKKNPGQGAYEQYF. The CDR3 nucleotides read TGTGCCAGCAAAAAGAATCCGGGACAGGGGGCCTACGAGCAGTACTTC.

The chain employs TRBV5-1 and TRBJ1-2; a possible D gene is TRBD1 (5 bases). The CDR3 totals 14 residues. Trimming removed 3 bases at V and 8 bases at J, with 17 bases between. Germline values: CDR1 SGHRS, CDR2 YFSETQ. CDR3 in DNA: TGCGCCAGCAGCTGGTTCCCGGGACTTCGGGGCTACACCTTC. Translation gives CASSWFPGLRGYTF.

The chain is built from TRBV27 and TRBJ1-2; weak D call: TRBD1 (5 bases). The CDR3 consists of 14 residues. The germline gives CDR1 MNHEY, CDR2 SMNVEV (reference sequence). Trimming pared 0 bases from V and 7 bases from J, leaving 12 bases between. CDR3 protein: CASSLSSGGLGYTF. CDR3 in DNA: TGTGCCAGCAGTTTATCTTCGGGGGGTCTTGGCTACACCTTC.

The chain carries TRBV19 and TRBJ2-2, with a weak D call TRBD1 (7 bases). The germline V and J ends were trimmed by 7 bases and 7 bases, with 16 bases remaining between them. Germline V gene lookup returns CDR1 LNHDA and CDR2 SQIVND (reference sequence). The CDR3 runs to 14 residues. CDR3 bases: TGTGCCAGTATGAGGAGGGGGCAAGGCGGGGAGCTGTTTTTT. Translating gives CASMRRGQGGELFF.

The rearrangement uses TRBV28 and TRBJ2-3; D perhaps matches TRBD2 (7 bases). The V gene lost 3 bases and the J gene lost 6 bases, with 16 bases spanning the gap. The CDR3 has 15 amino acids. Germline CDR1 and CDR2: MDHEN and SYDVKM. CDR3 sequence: CASSLGGARSDTQYF. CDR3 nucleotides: TGTGCCAGCAGTTTGGGGGGGGCCAGGTCTGATACGCAGTATTTT.

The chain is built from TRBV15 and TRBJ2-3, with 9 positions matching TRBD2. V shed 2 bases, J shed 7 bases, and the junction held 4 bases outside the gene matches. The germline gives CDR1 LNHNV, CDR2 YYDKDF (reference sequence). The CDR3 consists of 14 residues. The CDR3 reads CATSRLSGGHTQYF. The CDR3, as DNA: TGTGCCACCAGCAGACTGAGCGGGGGGCATACGCAGTATTTT. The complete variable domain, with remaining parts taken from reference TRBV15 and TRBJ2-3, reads DAMVIQNPRYQVTQFGKPVTLSCSQTLNHNVMYWYQQKSSQAPKLLFHYYDKDFNNEADTPDNFQSRRPNTSFCFLDIRSPGLGDTAMYLCATSRLSGGHTQYFGPGTRLTVL.

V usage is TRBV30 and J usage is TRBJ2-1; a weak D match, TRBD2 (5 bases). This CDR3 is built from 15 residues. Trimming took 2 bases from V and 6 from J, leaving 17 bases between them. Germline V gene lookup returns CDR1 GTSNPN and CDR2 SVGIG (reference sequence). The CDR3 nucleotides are TGTGCCTGGAGTAGGGTGAGCCGGGGTGGCAATGAGCAGTTCTTC. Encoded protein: CAWSRVSRGGNEQFF.

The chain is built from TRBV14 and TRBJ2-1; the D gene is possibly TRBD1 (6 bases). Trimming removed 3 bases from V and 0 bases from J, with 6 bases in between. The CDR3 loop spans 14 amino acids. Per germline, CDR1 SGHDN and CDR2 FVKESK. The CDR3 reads CASSQDSSYNEQFF. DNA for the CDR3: TGTGCCAGCAGCCAGGACAGCTCCTACAATGAGCAGTTCTTC. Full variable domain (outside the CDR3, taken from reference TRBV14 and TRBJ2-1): EAGVTQFPSHSVIEKGQTVTLRCDPISGHDNLYWYRRVMGKEIKFLLHFVKESKQDESGMPNNRFLAERTGGTYSTLKVQPAELEDSGVYFCASSQDSSYNEQFFGPGTRLTVL.

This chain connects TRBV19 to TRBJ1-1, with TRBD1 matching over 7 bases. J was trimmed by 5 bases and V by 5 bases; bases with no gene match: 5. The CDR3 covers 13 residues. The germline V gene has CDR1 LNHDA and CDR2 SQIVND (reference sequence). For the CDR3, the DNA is TGTGCCAGTAGTGTACAGGGGTATACTGAAGCTTTCTTT. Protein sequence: CASSVQGYTEAFF.